The 25 T cell receptor beta chains listed next were all sequenced from one sample in a study of shared clonotypes between healthy human individuals. Naive CD8 cells comprised CD45RO-negative, CCR7-positively selected cells, excluding terminally differentiated effector memory CD45RA+ cells. Data came from immunoSEQ multiplex PCR; TCRdb stores just in-frame clones and leaves some out. The table lists some 2 million clones, 85% to 95% of them singletons. The specimen sequenced was naive CD8+ T cells sorted from blood. The origin of the receptors is a man aged 18-30 years in good health.

The chain links TRBV7-6 to TRBJ2-7; the D gene is possibly TRBD2 (6 bases). CDR1 and CDR2 (germline): SGHVS, FNYEAQ. The CDR3 length is 16 residues. V gave up 1 base and J gave up 7 bases, with 20 bases separating them. The CDR3 DNA is TGTGCCAGCAGCTTAGGTTCCGGGACTCACCTTAAAGAGCAGTACTTC. Translated, it gives CASSLGSGTHLKEQYF. Full variable domain (missing parts from reference TRBV7-6 and TRBJ2-7): GAGVSQSPRYKVTKRGQDVALRCDPISGHVSLYWYRQALGQGPEFLTYFNYEAQQDKSGLPNDRFSAERPEGSISTLTIQRTEQRDSAMYRCASSLGSGTHLKEQYFGPGTRLTVT.

The chain is built from TRBV5-1 and TRBJ1-5; TRBD1 might be the D (6 bases). The germline V and J ends were trimmed by 0 bases and 8 bases, with 12 bases remaining between them. This CDR3 is 14 amino acids long. Germline lookup yields CDR1 SGHRS and CDR2 YFSETQ. The CDR3 region has the DNA TGCGCCAGCAGCTTGGGAGGGGGGGCCGAGCCCCAGCATTTT. It translates to CASSLGGGAEPQHF.

CDR3 loop: CASSPPGELYGYTF. The CDR3 DNA reads TGTGCCAGCTCACCGCCCGGGGAATTATATGGCTACACCTTC. The chain uses TRBV18 and TRBJ1-2; D gene unclear. The CDR3 loop spans 14 amino acids. Germline V gene data show CDR1 as KGHSH and CDR2 as LQKENI. V was trimmed by 3 bases and J by 5 bases, leaving 13 bases between them.

The rearrangement joins TRBV11-2 to TRBJ2-3; tentatively, D is TRBD2 (5 bases). The germline CDR1 and CDR2 sequences are SGHAT and FQNNGV. The CDR3 totals 16 residues. The germline V and J ends were trimmed by 4 bases and 2 bases, with 16 bases remaining between them. CDR3 bases: TGTGCCAGCAGCTACCGAGGGCTAGCAATCACAGATACGCAGTATTTT. Its translation: CASSYRGLAITDTQYF.

A word on this clone: Other DNA sequences within the sample encode an identical CDR3. The chain carries TRBV27 and TRBJ2-7; D may be TRBD1 (6 bases). Between the trimmed V and J ends, which lost 5 bases and 1 base, there was a span of 12 bases. The length of the CDR3 is 14 residues. CDR1 MNHEY and CDR2 SMNVEV come from the germline V gene (reference sequence). CDR3 nucleotide sequence: TGTGCCAGCAGTCTGGACAGCACGTCCTACGAGCAGTACTTC. Translation: CASSLDSTSYEQYF.

The J gene is TRBJ1-4, the V gene TRBV30; 9 positions match TRBD1. Trimming at V came to 6 bases and at J to 8 bases, leaving 10 bases not matched to a gene. Per germline, CDR1 GTSNPN and CDR2 SVGIG (reference sequence). This CDR3 has 14 amino acids. As DNA, the CDR3 is TGTGCCTGTAACCGGGACAGGGAGAAGGAAAAACTGTTTTTT. Amino acid sequence: CACNRDREKEKLFF. The whole variable domain, remainder taken from reference TRBV30 and TRBJ1-4, is SQTIHQWPATLVQPVGSPLSLECTVEGTSNPNLYWYRQAAGRGLQLLFYSVGIGQISSEVPQNLSASRPQDRQFILSSKKLLLSDSGFYLCACNRDREKEKLFFGSGTQLSVL.

Remarks on this clone: Additional DNA sequences in this sample encode the identical CDR3. The rearrangement uses TRBV6-5 and TRBJ2-1, with D hard to call. The V and J ends lost 2 bases and 3 bases respectively, with 8 bases between them. The CDR3 covers 14 residues. Germline loops: CDR1 MNHEY, CDR2 SVGAGI. CDR3 DNA sequence: TGTGCCAGCAGTTACGTTAACAGCTACAATGAGCAGTTCTTC. Translating it yields CASSYVNSYNEQFF.

The V and J genes are TRBV13 and TRBJ2-2; a weak D match, TRBD2 (6 bases). CDR3 length equals 14 residues. Between the trimmed V and J ends, which lost 5 bases and 4 bases, there was a span of 11 bases. CDR1 is PRHDT and CDR2 is FYEKMQ in the germline V gene (reference sequence). The CDR3, as DNA: TGTGCCAGCAGCCAGGGAGGTGGCACCGGGGAGCTGTTTTTT. It encodes CASSQGGGTGELFF.

Concerning this clone: Other DNA sequences in the sample encode the same CDR3. The gene calls are TRBV6-5 and TRBJ2-7; TRBD2 might be the D (5 bases). Germline CDR1 MNHEY, CDR2 SVGAGI. The CDR3 runs to 13 residues. The ends were cut back, 2 bases at V and 1 base at J, with 6 bases in the middle. CDR3 DNA: TGTGCCAGCAGTTACCGGACTTCCTACGAGCAGTACTTC. This sequence encodes CASSYRTSYEQYF.

A remark on this clone: The sample holds other DNA sequences that translate to the same CDR3. The chain uses TRBV11-2 and TRBJ1-1, with D possibly being TRBD1 (6 bases). Germline CDR1 reads SGHAT; CDR2 reads FQNNGV. V was shortened by 3 bases and J by 4 bases, with 9 bases between the two germline ends. The CDR3 has 13 amino acids. The CDR3 DNA reads as TGTGCCAGCAGCTTCGGCAGGGGCACTGAAGCTTTCTTT. Translation gives CASSFGRGTEAFF. Drawing the rest from reference TRBV11-2 and TRBJ1-1, the complete variable domain is EAGVAQSPRYKIIEKRQSVAFWCNPISGHATLYWYQQILGQGPKLLIQFQNNGVVDDSQLPKDRFSAERLKGVDSTLKIQPAKLEDSAVYLCASSFGRGTEAFFGQGTRLTVV.

The chain combines TRBV21-1 with TRBJ2-1; TRBD1 was called by the table and not checked on the DNA. TRBV21-1 is listed as a pseudogene. The CDR3 has 16 residues. The CDR3 reads CASSKKGTGGGDEQFF. CDR3 nucleotide sequence: TGTGCCAGCAGCAAAAAGGGGACAGGGGGAGGAGATGAGCAGTTCTTC.

As to this clone: The sample has other DNA sequences that encode this CDR3 too. The chain couples TRBV27 to TRBJ2-1; TRBD1 might be the D (5 bases). The V and J ends lost 3 bases and 3 bases respectively, with 6 bases between them. Germline V lookup: CDR1 MNHEY, CDR2 SMNVEV (reference sequence). The CDR3 loop spans 13 amino acids. CDR3 loop: CASSFDSYNEQFF. Here the CDR3 DNA reads TGTGCCAGCAGTTTTGACAGCTACAATGAGCAGTTCTTC.

Only one count was recorded for this clone. The V gene is TRBV27, the J gene TRBJ2-7; no reliable D call. The CDR3 is 15 residues long. CDR1 and CDR2 (germline): MNHEY, SMNVEV (reference sequence). V was cut by 5 bases and J by 2 bases, with 16 bases left in between. CDR3 loop: CASSPSNGVAYEQYF. The DNA of the CDR3 is TGTGCCAGCAGTCCCTCTAATGGCGTAGCCTACGAGCAGTACTTC.

On this clone itself: Distinct nucleotide sequences in the sample also encode this CDR3. The J gene is TRBJ2-7, the V gene TRBV11-2, with D hard to call. Trimming pared 0 bases from V and 7 bases from J, leaving 13 bases between. Germline V gene data show CDR1 as SGHAT and CDR2 as FQNNGV. The CDR3 spans 14 residues. The CDR3 protein is CASSLDRYDREQYF. Written as DNA, the CDR3 is TGTGCCAGCAGCTTAGATCGTTACGACCGGGAGCAGTACTTC. Combining the CDR3 with reference TRBV11-2 and TRBJ2-7 gives the whole variable domain EAGVAQSPRYKIIEKRQSVAFWCNPISGHATLYWYQQILGQGPKLLIQFQNNGVVDDSQLPKDRFSAERLKGVDSTLKIQPAKLEDSAVYLCASSLDRYDREQYFGPGTRLTVT.

The rearrangement uses TRBV7-8 and TRBJ1-1; D is undetermined. Trimming shortened V by 1 base and J by 5 bases, and 14 bases separated the two germline ends. Germline loops: CDR1 SGHVS, CDR2 FQNEAQ. This CDR3 has 15 amino acids. The CDR3 protein is CASSLGFGSPTEAFF. The CDR3 region has the DNA TGTGCCAGCAGCTTAGGTTTTGGGTCTCCGACTGAAGCTTTCTTT.

This clone was picked up one time. This chain connects TRBV5-6 to TRBJ1-1; possible D gene TRBD1, 6 bases. The CDR3 length is 16 residues. The germline V and J ends were trimmed by 0 bases and 0 bases, with 12 bases remaining between them. The germline gives CDR1 SGHDT, CDR2 YYEEEE. The CDR3 sequence: CASSLGWGAMNTEAFF. The CDR3 DNA follows: TGTGCCAGCAGCTTGGGCTGGGGGGCAATGAACACTGAAGCTTTCTTT.

V and J are TRBV7-6 and TRBJ2-7; 13 nucleotides line up with TRBD2. The DNA end is more similar to TRBJ2-5, so the J call may be wrong. The CDR3 contains 16 residues. Germline loops: CDR1 SGHVS, CDR2 FNYEAQ. DNA for the CDR3: TGTGCCAGCAGTAAGACTAGCGGGGGGTTTAGGGAGACCCAGTACTTC. It translates to CASSKTSGGFRETQYF.

A remark on this clone: The sample holds other DNA sequences that translate to the same CDR3. J is TRBJ1-2 and V is TRBV6-5, with D unclear. The V end lost 0 bases, the J end lost 2 bases, and 4 bases lay between the germline ends. Germline CDR1 MNHEY, CDR2 SVGAGI. The CDR3 loop spans 13 amino acids. The CDR3 reads CASSYSVNYGYTF. The CDR3 DNA sequence: TGTGCCAGCAGTTACTCAGTAAACTATGGCTACACCTTC.

This clone was detected only once. The chain uses TRBV15 and TRBJ1-4; no firm D call. Germline values: CDR1 LNHNV, CDR2 YYDKDF (reference sequence). The V gene lost 2 bases and the J gene lost 0 bases, with 7 bases spanning the gap. The CDR3 runs to 15 residues. The CDR3 region is CATSRRTATNEKLFF. DNA of the CDR3: TGTGCCACCAGCAGAAGGACTGCAACTAATGAAAAACTGTTTTTT.

The rearrangement links TRBV28 to TRBJ1-5; perhaps TRBD1 as D (5 bases). CDR1 and CDR2 from the germline V gene are MDHEN and SYDVKM. The CDR3 is made up of 15 amino acids. V gave up 10 bases and J gave up 3 bases, with 19 bases separating them. CDR3 sequence: CATYDSSRYNQPQHF. CDR3 in DNA: TGTGCCACGTACGACAGTTCACGGTACAATCAGCCCCAGCATTTT.

The chain uses TRBV6-6 and TRBJ2-3; TRBD2 agrees at 7 bases. From germline, CDR1 is MNHNY and CDR2 SVGAGI (reference sequence). This CDR3 contains 16 residues. V gave up 0 bases and J gave up 0 bases; unmatched junction bases: 3. The CDR3 DNA reads as TGTGCCAGCAGTTACTCGAAACTAGCGAGCACAGATACGCAGTATTTT. Amino acid sequence: CASSYSKLASTDTQYF.

The rearrangement uses TRBV2 and TRBJ1-1, with D uncertain. In germline, CDR1 is SNHLY, CDR2 FYNNEI. The V and J ends lost 7 bases and 6 bases respectively, with 21 bases between them. This CDR3 comprises 15 residues. CDR3 sequence reads: CASISGVFQAAEAFF. CDR3 DNA sequence: TGTGCCAGCATAAGTGGGGTGTTTCAGGCCGCTGAAGCTTTCTTT.

This chain connects TRBV29-1 to TRBJ1-1, with no clear D. The germline CDR1 and CDR2 sequences are SQVTM and ANQGSEA. CDR3 length: 12 residues. Trimming removed 7 bases at V and 1 base at J, with 10 bases between. CDR3: CSAVDGNTEAFF. CDR3 DNA sequence: TGCAGCGCTGTGGACGGGAACACTGAAGCTTTCTTT.

The CDR3 reads CASSYGTGVGYTF. CDR3 nucleotide sequence: TGCGCCAGCAGCTACGGGACAGGGGTTGGCTACACCTTC. V is TRBV5-1 and J is TRBJ1-2; 10 positions agree with TRBD1. Germline V gene data show CDR1 as SGHRS and CDR2 as YFSETQ. The CDR3 spans 13 residues. J gave up 7 bases and V 3 bases, and 3 bases lay outside the gene matches.

This clone was recorded once. This sequence joins TRBV27 and TRBJ2-5; TRBD1 agrees at 9 bases. The ends lost 5 bases at V and 5 bases at J; junction bases unmatched: 9. There are 15 residues in the CDR3. Germline values: CDR1 MNHEY, CDR2 SMNVEV (reference sequence). For the CDR3, the DNA is TGTGCCAGCAGTGAAAACAGGGGGCGTGGGGAGACCCAGTACTTC. It encodes CASSENRGRGETQYF.